This T cell receptor beta chain is drawn from a study of cytomegalovirus exposure and HLA in healthy donors. Study results and caveats: TCR beta V segments were, for the most part, productive about 87% or about 30% of the time in an earlier analysis. Apparent HLA restriction characterized most CMV-associated TCR beta chains in a later analysis. Relative to equally common others, HLA-associated TCR beta chains showed greater clonal expansion in a later analysis.

In regard to this clone: Its antigen is currently unknown.

PCR involved 60 Vbeta and 13 Jbeta primers. Repertoires were generated with immunoSEQ multiplex PCR, while TCRdb's copy carries only in-frame clones and drops some. The sample gives over 150,000 clones, around 84% of which show up once; approximately 5.6% is in the top ten. The specimen sequenced was PBMCs. The receptor comes from a woman aged 40 to 50 in good health and CMV-seropositive.

This CDR3 is CASSILGQGFREQYF. In DNA form, the CDR3 reads TGTGCCAGTAGTATTCTCGGACAGGGGTTCCGCGAGCAGTACTTC. The chain has TRBV19 and TRBJ2-7; 9 bases map to TRBD1. The germline gives CDR1 LNHDA, CDR2 SQIVND (reference sequence). The V segment lost 3 bases and the J segment 6 bases; nucleotides outside the gene matches: 9. This CDR3 contains 15 residues.